Each of the 27 T cell receptor beta chains below was sequenced from the same sample in a study of technical replicates of blood from a handful of donors. Here immunoSEQ multiplex PCR was the method, and the copy in TCRdb shows in-frame clones only, minus some. The sample comprises about 97,000 clones, approximately 94% of which are singletons, and around 0.31% rests with the top ten. The sequencing sample was made of T cells isolated from PBMCs. The origin of the receptors is a human donor in good health.

J is TRBJ1-2 and V is TRBV30; the D is unclear. This CDR3 contains 12 residues. CDR1 and CDR2 from the germline V gene are GTSNPN and SVGIG (reference sequence). Trimming left V 0 bases short and J 7 bases short, with 9 bases between. DNA for the CDR3: TGTGCCTGGAGTGTACGCGGGAGTGGCTACACCTTC. It codes for CAWSVRGSGYTF.

The chain links TRBV9 to TRBJ1-3; 7 bases fit TRBD1. Trimming removed 0 bases from V and 3 bases from J; junction bases left unmatched: 3. The CDR3 has 15 amino acids. CDR1 and CDR2 (germline): SGDLS, YYNGEE. CDR3 DNA sequence: TGTGCCAGCAGCGTAGACAGGGGAGGTGGAAACACCATATATTTT. Amino acid sequence: CASSVDRGGGNTIYF. Variable domain in full (rest from reference TRBV9 and TRBJ1-3): DSGVTQTPKHLITATGQRVTLRCSPRSGDLSVYWYQQSLDQGLQFLIQYYNGEERAKGNILERFSAQQFPDLHSELNLSSLELGDSALYFCASSVDRGGGNTIYFGEGSWLTVV.

The V gene is TRBV2, the J gene TRBJ1-4; perhaps TRBD1 as D (5 bases). This CDR3 comprises 14 residues. V shed 8 bases and J shed 6 bases, with 16 bases lying between them. Germline V lookup: CDR1 SNHLY, CDR2 FYNNEI. DNA of the CDR3: TGTGCCAGCTCCTCCGGGGGTCGGGATGAAAAACTGTTTTTT. Its translation: CASSSGGRDEKLFF. Together with reference TRBV2 and TRBJ1-4, the CDR3 gives the full variable domain: EPEVTQTPSHQVTQMGQEVILRCVPISNHLYFYWYRQILGQKVEFLVSFYNNEISEKSEIFDDQFSVERPDGSNFTLKIRSTKLEDSAMYFCASSSGGRDEKLFFGSGTQLSVL.

This chain joins TRBV2 and TRBJ2-3, with 13 bases lining up with TRBD2. Germline CDR1 SNHLY, CDR2 FYNNEI. This CDR3 is 18 amino acids long. J was trimmed by 4 bases and V by 7 bases; bases with no gene match: 14. The CDR3 spells CASTLRTSGSRASDTQYF. DNA of the CDR3: TGTGCCAGCACCCTACGGACTAGCGGGAGTAGGGCTTCAGATACGCAGTATTTT. Filled out from reference TRBV2 and TRBJ2-3, the complete variable domain reads EPEVTQTPSHQVTQMGQEVILRCVPISNHLYFYWYRQILGQKVEFLVSFYNNEISEKSEIFDDQFSVERPDGSNFTLKIRSTKLEDSAMYFCASTLRTSGSRASDTQYFGPGTRLTVL.

This chain uses TRBV7-9 with TRBJ2-1, with TRBD2 matching over 9 bases. CDR3 size: 19 residues. Losses at the gene ends were 1 base for V and 7 bases for J; bases not matched to a gene: 17. Germline CDR1 and CDR2: SEHNR and FQNEAQ (reference sequence). The CDR3 spells CASSLVAAGGSYSRNEQFF. The DNA of the CDR3 is TGTGCCAGCAGCTTAGTTGCAGCGGGAGGATCTTATTCGAGGAATGAGCAGTTCTTC.

This rearrangement joins TRBV19 to TRBJ2-1, with 12 bases identical to TRBD1. The CDR3 runs 16 residues. V trimming: 5 bases; J trimming: 7 bases; junction bases outside the gene matches: 9. The germline gives CDR1 LNHDA, CDR2 SQIVND (reference sequence). CDR3 protein: CASSPDGTGGINEQFF. CDR3 DNA sequence: TGTGCCAGTAGTCCTGACGGGACAGGGGGCATAAATGAGCAGTTCTTC. The full variable domain, in which reference TRBV19 and TRBJ2-1 provide the parts outside the CDR3, is DGGITQSPKYLFRKEGQNVTLSCEQNLNHDAMYWYRQDPGQGLRLIYYSQIVNDFQKGDIAEGYSVSREKKESFPLTVTSAQKNPTAFYLCASSPDGTGGINEQFFGPGTRLTVL.

Here the CDR3 reads CASSLLTGYGYTF. As DNA, the CDR3 is TGTGCCAGCAGTTTACTGACAGGTTATGGCTACACCTTC. The chain uses TRBV6-6 and TRBJ1-2, with D maybe TRBD1 (6 bases). The CDR3 consists of 13 residues. V lost 4 bases to trimming and J lost 5 bases, with 11 bases between them. The V gene's germline CDR1 is MNHNY and CDR2 SVGAGI (reference sequence).

The rearrangement links TRBV7-3 to TRBJ2-6; 7 bases agree with TRBD2. There are 19 residues in the CDR3. Germline CDR1 is SGHTA and CDR2 is FQGTGA. V lost 2 bases to trimming and J lost 0 bases; unmatched junction nucleotides: 10. The CDR3 coding sequence is TGTGCCAGCAGCTTAGGGCCTTGGGAGGGGACCTCTGGGGCCAACGTCCTGACTTTC. Protein sequence: CASSLGPWEGTSGANVLTF.

V usage is TRBV9 and J usage is TRBJ2-1; D may be TRBD2 (5 bases). The CDR3 length is 16 residues. The germline CDR1 and CDR2 sequences are SGDLS and YYNGEE. Trimming cost V 3 bases and J 0 bases, with 13 bases left between them. CDR3 bases: TGTGCCAGCAGCGAGGGAGCCCTGAGCTCCTACAATGAGCAGTTCTTC. Protein sequence: CASSEGALSSYNEQFF.

There are a few counts of this clone. This chain uses TRBV9 with TRBJ1-2, with D tentatively TRBD1 (5 bases). Germline assignment: CDR1 SGDLS and CDR2 YYNGEE. CDR3 length equals 14 residues. The V and J ends lost 0 bases and 2 bases respectively, with 8 bases between them. CDR3 DNA: TGTGCCAGCAGCGTAGGGGGCCTAAACTATGGCTACACCTTC. This sequence encodes CASSVGGLNYGYTF.

The chain employs TRBV5-4 and TRBJ2-7, with TRBD1 identical over 9 bases. J was trimmed by 5 bases and V by 4 bases; bases with no gene match: 7. Germline CDR1 reads SGHNT; CDR2 reads YYREEE (reference sequence). The CDR3 is 14 amino acids. In DNA form, the CDR3 reads TGTGCCAGCAGCCTTGGACAGGGGAGCGACGAGCAGTACTTC. Amino acids: CASSLGQGSDEQYF.

This rearrangement joins TRBV25-1 to TRBJ2-7, with D possibly matching TRBD1 (7 bases). With 4 bases removed from V and 2 bases from J, the gap between germline ends came to 9 bases. The CDR3 has 13 residues. The germline V gene has CDR1 MGHDK and CDR2 SYGVNS. DNA for the CDR3: TGTGCCAGCAGTGGCAGGGGGGCCTACGAGCAGTACTTC. Translation: CASSGRGAYEQYF.

This chain uses TRBV6-5 with TRBJ2-1; D might be TRBD2 (6 bases). CDR1 is MNHEY, CDR2 SVGAGI, per germline. Trimming removed 0 bases at V and 8 bases at J, with 14 bases between. This CDR3 spans 15 amino acids. The CDR3 DNA sequence: TGTGCCAGCAGTTACTCGGGGGGAGGTATATATGAGCAGTTCTTC. Translation: CASSYSGGGIYEQFF.

The chain employs TRBV28 and TRBJ1-1, with 7 nucleotides matching TRBD1. The V and J ends lost 7 bases and 4 bases, in that order; junction bases with no gene match: 9. This CDR3 is 14 amino acids long. Germline values: CDR1 MDHEN, CDR2 SYDVKM. The CDR3 protein is CASTLQGWSTEAFF. The CDR3 coding sequence is TGTGCCAGCACCCTACAGGGGTGGAGCACTGAAGCTTTCTTT.

The chain is built from TRBV10-3 and TRBJ2-7; tentatively, D is TRBD2 (5 bases). The germline V gene encodes CDR1 ENHRY and CDR2 SYGVKD. V was shortened by 1 base and J by 1 base, with 14 bases between the two germline ends. The CDR3 spans 16 residues. This CDR3 is CAISELSGPNSYEQYF. DNA for the CDR3: TGTGCCATCAGTGAGTTAAGCGGACCCAATTCCTACGAGCAGTACTTC.

The chain uses TRBV2 and TRBJ1-2, with D uncertain. V was pared by 9 bases and J by 8 bases, with 19 bases between. The germline V gene has CDR1 SNHLY and CDR2 FYNNEI. This CDR3 contains 13 residues. The CDR3 DNA sequence: TGTGCCAGTACACCACTCAGCGCCCGGGGCTACACCTTC. Its protein is CASTPLSARGYTF.

For this clone: The identical CDR3 is also encoded by other nucleotide sequences in the sample. The DNA for the CDR3 is TGTGCCTGGAGCCCCTCGAGGAGCTCTGGAAACACCATATATTTT. Its protein is CAWSPSRSSGNTIYF. The V call is TRBV30, the J call TRBJ1-3; D remains unclear. Trimming cost V 3 bases and J 0 bases, with 12 bases left between them. CDR3 size: 15 residues. Germline V gene lookup returns CDR1 GTSNPN and CDR2 SVGIG (reference sequence). Full variable domain (missing parts from reference TRBV30 and TRBJ1-3): SQTIHQWPATLVQPVGSPLSLECTVEGTSNPNLYWYRQAAGRGLQLLFYSVGIGQISSEVPQNLSASRPQDRQFILSSKKLLLSDSGFYLCAWSPSRSSGNTIYFGEGSWLTVV.

The rearrangement links TRBV14 to TRBJ1-1; 7 bases are shared with TRBD1. The V gene's germline CDR1 is SGHDN and CDR2 FVKESK. With 2 bases clipped from V and 3 bases from J, the junction kept 3 bases outside the gene matches. CDR3 length: 14 amino acids. CDR3 DNA sequence: TGTGCCAGCAGCCAACTTACAGGGGACACTGAAGCTTTCTTT. Translated: CASSQLTGDTEAFF.

CDR3 in amino acids: CASSEWGGANVLTF. Written as DNA, the CDR3 is TGTGCCAGCAGTGAATGGGGCGGGGCCAACGTCCTGACTTTC. This rearrangement joins TRBV6-1 to TRBJ2-6; tentatively, D is TRBD1 (5 bases). CDR1 and CDR2 (germline): MNHNS, SASEGT. Trimming removed 2 bases at V and 4 bases at J, with 6 bases between. There are 14 residues in the CDR3.

The chain links TRBV5-1 to TRBJ2-3, with a tentative D call TRBD1 (5 bases). The CDR3 has 13 residues. CDR1 is SGHRS and CDR2 is YFSETQ in the germline V gene. Trimming took 5 bases from V and 2 from J, leaving 9 bases between them. This CDR3 reads CASRGQPTDTQYF. The CDR3 DNA sequence: TGCGCCAGCAGGGGGCAGCCCACAGATACGCAGTATTTT.

The rearrangement links TRBV10-3 to TRBJ2-7; 12 bases map to TRBD2. The CDR3 spans 14 residues. Germline V CDR1 and CDR2: ENHRY, SYGVKD. V was clipped by 3 bases and J by 6 bases; unmatched bases: 3. CDR3 in amino acids: CAISELAGGPEQYF. The DNA of the CDR3 is TGTGCCATCAGTGAACTAGCGGGGGGCCCCGAGCAGTACTTC.

The chain combines TRBV28 with TRBJ2-7; maybe TRBD1 (5 bases). CDR1 and CDR2 from the germline V gene are MDHEN and SYDVKM. Deletions cut 7 bases from V and 7 bases from J, with 14 bases between. This CDR3 is built from 12 residues. This chain's CDR3 is CASTPGLSEQYF. In DNA form, the CDR3 reads TGTGCCAGCACTCCAGGGTTAAGTGAGCAGTACTTC.

The sample holds one count of this clone. The chain joins TRBV9 to TRBJ2-1, with 9 bases lining up with TRBD2. Per the germline V gene, CDR1 is SGDLS and CDR2 is YYNGEE. The CDR3 length is 15 residues. V gave up 4 bases and J gave up 7 bases; unmatched junction bases: 9. Here the CDR3 reads CASSRGRANGNEQFF. CDR3 DNA sequence: TGTGCCAGCAGCCGCGGGAGGGCCAATGGAAATGAGCAGTTCTTC.

A single count supports this clone. The J gene is TRBJ2-7, the V gene TRBV5-6; D perhaps matches TRBD1 (6 bases). CDR3 size: 14 residues. Germline V gives CDR1 SGHDT, CDR2 YYEEEE. Trimming left V 4 bases short and J 3 bases short, with 14 bases between. The CDR3 loop is CASSIDRTHYEQYF. The CDR3 nucleotides read TGTGCCAGCAGCATCGACAGGACCCACTACGAGCAGTACTTC.

This clone showed up just once. The rearrangement joins TRBV7-9 to TRBJ2-1; 13 nucleotides align to TRBD2. The CDR3 loop spans 16 amino acids. Trimming removed 5 bases from V and 9 bases from J; junction bases left unmatched: 10. The germline CDR1 and CDR2 sequences are SEHNR and FQNEAQ (reference sequence). DNA for the CDR3: TGTGCCAGCAGCCTAGGACTAGCGGGAGTGTGGGGTGAGCAGTTCTTC. Protein: CASSLGLAGVWGEQFF.

The chain recombines TRBV28 with TRBJ1-1, with TRBD1 identical over 7 bases. The V and J ends lost 5 bases and 6 bases, in that order; junction bases with no gene match: 9. The germline CDR1 and CDR2 sequences are MDHEN and SYDVKM. The CDR3 has 14 residues. The CDR3 reads CASSPPSGGSEAFF. The CDR3 DNA reads as TGTGCCAGCAGTCCCCCATCAGGGGGATCTGAAGCTTTCTTT. The variable domain in full, with the rest retrieved from reference TRBV28 and TRBJ1-1, is DVKVTQSSRYLVKRTGEKVFLECVQDMDHENMFWYRQDPGLGLRLIYFSYDVKMKEKGDIPEGYSVSREKKERFSLILESASTNQTSMYLCASSPPSGGSEAFFGQGTRLTVV.

J is TRBJ2-1 and V is TRBV5-6; TRBD2 matches 9 bases. Germline trimming cut 0 bases from V and 7 bases from J; bases unmatched to any gene: 8. CDR1 and CDR2 from the germline V gene are SGHDT and YYEEEE. CDR3 size: 16 residues. This CDR3 is CASSLGTSASSNEQFF. The CDR3 DNA reads TGTGCCAGCAGCTTGGGGACTAGCGCCTCGTCAAATGAGCAGTTCTTC.